This T cell receptor beta chain was captured in a study of blood T cells in healthy people across ages (dated by TCRdb to between 2014 and 2017). For the wider study: In model experiments, template switching captured about one uniquely barcoded TCR beta cDNA molecule for every two T cells. Two additional independent replicas of 1 million unique cDNA reads from the same blood draw were analyzed for two donors (one aged 18 to 29 and one aged 80 or older). Age-related changes in TCR beta repertoire diversity were measured in the study by deep sequencing normalized with unique cDNA molecular identifiers. The donors were divided into four age groups: young (average approximately 17 years), middle-aged (around 41), aged (approximately 64) and long-lived (around 80).

The CDR3 holds 14 amino acids from the cysteine to the phenylalanine. Only CDR3 DNA is held: 42 bases, read in frame from base 1. Looking up the germline V gene yields CDR1 SGHTA and CDR2 FQGTGA. The junction carries 22 bases between V and J, which are trimmed by 6 bases and 13 bases respectively. Donors were about 36 systemically healthy Caucasian individuals from Russia aged 6 to 90 years. Around 10 milliliters of peripheral blood were collected from each donor into EDTA-treated Vacutainer tubes. Ficoll-Paque density-gradient centrifugation was used to isolate PBMCs, with at least 7 million per sample. Total RNA was extracted from PBMCs with Trizol reagent, with at least 5 micrograms obtained per sample. For every donor, an aliquot of PBMCs went through flow cytometry to measure the percentages of naive CD45RAhigh/CD27high T cells. The library was produced with 5' RACE. Sequencing was carried out with an Illumina HiSeq 2500. A second 7 to 11 cycle PCR used a sample-barcoded 5' primer and a J-beta primer mix. Each TCR beta cDNA molecule received a unique molecular identifier from a template-switch 5' adaptor carrying 12 random nucleotides. Each sample yielded at least 2.5 million CDR3-containing paired-end reads. First-strand cDNA was synthesized from all RNA with the Mint cDNA synthesis kit, primed by a TRBC-specific oligonucleotide. Following uracil-DNA glycosylase treatment, all cDNA underwent a first 18-cycle PCR with the universal primers M1SS and BC2_uni_R. The authors processed their data as follows. For normalization, 1 million high-quality reads were randomly selected from each sample, with every read carrying a distinct molecular identifier. Instead of being binned into consensus sequences, reads with shared molecular identifiers were discarded. CDR3 identification, clonotype clustering and error correction used MiTCR with a Q25 quality threshold and the strictest error-elimination algorithm. Lower-bound total TCR beta diversity was estimated with a nonparametric unseen species model using Euler transformation. The public reads were run again by TCRdb, first through fastp at Q25 and then through MiXCR, and only productive beta chains were kept. When rows share a CDR3 protein, they turn into one entry using the most common DNA and genes. TCRdb's processing, not the authors', yielded these V and J calls. The table for this sample lists about 840,000 distinct CDR3 sequences; 25% to 35% of them were counted only once. In total, the top ten clones hold more than 8.5% of the sample.

General conclusions and limits of the study: The CMV infection status of donors was not known, potentially confounding age-related changes in expanded clonotypes. There was a strong correlation between observed TCR beta diversity and the percentage of naive T cells measured by flow cytometry. The long-lived group showed more naive CD4+ T cells, fewer expanded clones and increased TCR diversity than the aged group, suggesting age selection. Estimates of total diversity based on one million sequenced T cells were considered lower bounds and underestimates. As age increased, observed TCR beta diversity per million T cells dropped in a roughly linear way, and a significant reduction was already evident by age about 40. Conclusive comparison of naive and antigen-experienced compartments was prevented by the profiling of bulk unsorted PBMCs.

This clonotype was picked up a small number of times. What this receptor recognizes is not known. Per-nucleotide qualities are absent, and no much larger clonotype sits a single base away. The sample was also linked to a second study, of T cells of mothers and their children. The second study's paper adds: Nine systemically healthy Caucasian individuals served as donors, namely three mothers together with their six children. cDNA synthesis used all of the extracted RNA, with around 1.5 ug of RNA in each 15 ul reaction. Sample barcodes and 2-4 random nucleotides were added via the M1S primer in the second PCR. More than 8 million TCR beta CDR3 reads were obtained from each mother, and some 3.3 million reads were obtained from each child. TCR recombination output is similarly shaped by thymic selection in related and unrelated pairs, with a minor effect exerted by inherited differences. Normalized repertoire overlap in related mother-child pairs was always slightly higher than in unrelated mother-child pairs, but the difference was never significant. Persistent microchimeric T cell clones were not detected, at a sensitivity of about 90 clones per million clonotypes. The study used deep NGS to compare TCR beta repertoires of mothers and children, seeking features distinguishing related mother-child pairs from unrelated individuals. On average, the children were approximately 11 +/- 4 years old, while the mothers were about 40 +/- 4 years old. Libraries were sequenced on Illumina HiSeq 2000 with 100+100 nt paired-end reads after adapter ligation with NEBNext reagents. To avoid cross-contamination, the mother libraries and the child libraries were prepared a month apart and sequenced in separate runs. Each donor had between 500,000 and 2,000,000 distinct TCR beta clonotypes identified. Naive TCR beta clonotypes were estimated from low-frequency clonotypes matched to each donor's FACS-determined naive share, without sorting.

The receptor chain draws on TRBV7-3 and TRBJ2-4; TRBD2 is a possible D gene, resting on 6 matching bases. The sample comprised blood. The origin of this receptor is a woman in her forties in good health. The CDR3 reads as follows: CASSYTGLGEAQYF. The sequence in DNA is TGTGCCAGCAGTTATACTGGGCTTGGGGAGGCCCAGTACTTC. The reference TRBV7-3 and TRBJ2-4 proteins fill in what lies around the CDR3, so the full variable domain reads GAGVSQTPSNKVTEKGKYVELRCDPISGHTALYWYRQSLGQGPEFLIYFQGTGAADDSGLPNDRFFAVRPEGSVSTLKIQRTERGDSAVYLCASSYTGLGEAQYFGAGTRLSVL.